This T cell receptor (beta chain) was identified in a study of T cell repertoires in cytomegalovirus infection. Study as a whole: Epitope selection comprised recently identified HLA-C-restricted CMV epitopes and well-studied HLA-B-restricted CMV epitopes. Public signatures in TCR beta pointed to CMV infection and matching HLA type. Study-level points and caveats: Across the ex vivo response, the dominant clonotypes were HLA-C-restricted CMV-specific TCR beta clonotypes. Individuals carrying CMV plus the relevant HLA were identified by cumulative frequency of public TCR beta families.

TCRdb re-analysed the reads in MiXCR, keeping a single row per CDR3 protein. The sample lists approximately 300,000 distinct CDR3 sequences; around 25% were seen once. A remark on this clonotype: Its antigen is currently unknown.

The germline V and J ends were trimmed by 5 bases and 11 bases, with 13 bases remaining between them. The CDR3 is made up of 13 amino acids. Germline V CDR1 and CDR2: MDHEN, SYDVKM. This TCR came from a human donor in good health (CMV status not recorded). Some clones in this sample may be carry-over from other donors' samples. The chain couples TRBV28 to TRBJ1-6; D is unclear. Material: cultured PBMCs, obtained from culture after CMV antigen stimulation. The CDR3 here is CASSPGPRPPLHF. DNA for the CDR3: TGTGCCAGCAGTCCAGGACCCAGACCACCCCTCCACTTT.